The 8 T cell receptor beta chains reported below all come from one sample, sequenced in a study of STAT5B mutations in CD4+ large granular lymphocyte leukemia. Data came from immunoSEQ multiplex PCR; TCRdb stores just in-frame clones and leaves some out. The sample shows tens of thousands of clones, approximately 80% of them seen only once. The sequenced sample was CD4+ T cells from blood buffy coats. All receptors derive from a human donor in good health.

V usage is TRBV29-1 and J usage is TRBJ2-2; weak D call: TRBD2 (5 bases). The germline V gene has CDR1 SQVTM and CDR2 ANQGSEA. V lost 4 bases and J 11 bases, leaving 11 bases between the germline ends. This CDR3 contains 11 residues. The CDR3 DNA is TGCAGCGTTGGGGAGATACGAGAGCTGTTTTTT. Protein product: CSVGEIRELFF.

The chain links TRBV5-1 to TRBJ2-5, with 16 bases that match TRBD2. The CDR3 spans 16 residues. CDR1 is SGHRS and CDR2 is YFSETQ in the germline V gene. Trimming took 5 bases from V and 11 from J; bases not matched to a gene: 12. CDR3 DNA: TGCGCCAGCAGGCCTGGGACTAGCGGGAGGGTAGGGGAGCAGTACTTC. Protein sequence: CASRPGTSGRVGEQYF.

The CDR3 loop is CASSLGQGNSPLHF. The CDR3 nucleotides read TGTGCCAGCAGCCTTGGACAGGGGAATTCACCCCTCCACTTT. This rearrangement joins TRBV14 to TRBJ1-6; 9 nucleotides agree with TRBD1. The CDR3 covers 14 residues. Germline assignment: CDR1 SGHDN and CDR2 FVKESK. The J segment lost 7 bases and the V segment lost 4 bases, leaving 2 bases of the junction unmatched.

The V and J genes are TRBV7-8 and TRBJ2-1; possible D gene TRBD1, 5 bases. This CDR3 comprises 12 residues. Trimming took off 5 bases at V and 7 bases at J, with 9 bases between the two ends. Germline V gene sequence: CDR1 SGHVS, CDR2 FQNEAQ. The CDR3 DNA reads as TGTGCCAGCAGCCTAGGGGTTAATGAGCAGTTCTTC. The encoded protein is CASSLGVNEQFF.

The V call is TRBV2, the J call TRBJ2-1; 9 bases agree with TRBD1. The CDR3 length is 14 residues. The trim removed 5 bases at V and 8 bases at J, leaving 7 bases unmatched. Germline V gene sequence: CDR1 SNHLY, CDR2 FYNNEI. The CDR3 sequence is CASSKTGGRDEQFF. The DNA of the CDR3 is TGTGCCAGCAGTAAAACAGGGGGCAGAGATGAGCAGTTCTTC.

V and J are TRBV6-5 and TRBJ2-5; TRBD2 agrees at 7 bases. The V and J ends lost 8 bases and 9 bases, in that order; junction bases with no gene match: 15. The CDR3 extends over 14 amino acids. Germline CDR1 reads MNHEY; CDR2 reads SVGAGI. CDR3 protein: CASRLSLLREAQYF. CDR3 nucleotide sequence: TGTGCCAGCCGGCTAAGTTTGTTACGGGAGGCCCAGTACTTC.

The J gene is TRBJ2-5, the V gene TRBV7-2; D not resolved. Trimming pared 3 bases from V and 3 bases from J, leaving 2 bases between. CDR3 length: 11 residues. Germline CDR1 is SGHTA and CDR2 is FQGNSA. This chain's CDR3 is CASSFKETQYF. The CDR3 nucleotides are TGTGCCAGCAGCTTCAAAGAGACCCAGTACTTC.

Regarding this clone: Sequence at one end of the junction differs from germline and may be a read error. This chain links TRBV5-6 with TRBJ2-7; the match to TRBD2 covers 8 bases. The CDR3 contains 15 residues. Germline V lookup: CDR1 SGHDT, CDR2 YYEEEE. CDR3 amino acids: CASSQTSAPSHEQYF. The CDR3 nucleotides are TGTGCCAGCAGCCAGACTAGCGCCCCCTCCCACGAGCAGTACTTC.